The entry below gives a single TCR beta chain sequence along with its context. Trimming stripped 6 bases from V and 0 bases from J, with 15 bases between. The germline V gene encodes CDR1 LNHDA and CDR2 SQIVND (reference sequence). The CDR3 consists of 16 residues. This entry is derived from a study of blood T cell repertoires in COVID-19. Background on the study: The origin of the acute and convalescent COVID-19 samples was the United States, Italy and Spain. Nucleic acid was either cDNA or gDNA, and it came from T cells, B-cell-depleted T cells, or PBMCs.

As handled by the study authors: Scientists estimated how many nucleated cells there were by amplifying reference gene primers. TCRdb's copy holds only in-frame clones and misses some; the assay was immunoSEQ multiplex PCR. D and trimming come from the DNA, and the V and J calls and clone size come from that table. The sample lists a few hundred thousand clones, approximately 85% seen once, with approximately 7.5% in the top ten. V and J are TRBV19 and TRBJ1-5; no firm D call. The material sequenced was peripheral blood. The TCR sequence derives from a human donor in a cohort sampled during active COVID-19. The CDR3 reads CASSITGGLSNQPQHF. The DNA of the CDR3 is TGTGCCAGTAGCATCACGGGAGGGCTTAGCAATCAGCCCCAGCATTTT.